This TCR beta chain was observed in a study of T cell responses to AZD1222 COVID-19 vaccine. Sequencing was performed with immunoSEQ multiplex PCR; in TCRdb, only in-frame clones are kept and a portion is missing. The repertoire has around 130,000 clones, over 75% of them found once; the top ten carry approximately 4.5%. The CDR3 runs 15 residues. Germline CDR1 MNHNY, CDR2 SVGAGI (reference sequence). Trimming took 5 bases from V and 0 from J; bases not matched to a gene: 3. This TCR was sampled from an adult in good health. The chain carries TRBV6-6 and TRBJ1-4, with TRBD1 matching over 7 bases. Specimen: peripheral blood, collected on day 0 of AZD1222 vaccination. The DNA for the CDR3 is TGTGCCAGCAGTCTGGGACAGACAACTAATGAAAAACTGTTTTTT. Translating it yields CASSLGQTTNEKLFF.